The rows below give T cell receptor beta chains drawn from one sample of a study of blood T cell repertoires in COVID-19. Assay: immunoSEQ multiplex PCR; the TCRdb copy retains only in-frame clones and omits some. The profile covers 75,000 to 100,000 clones, with around 80% appearing a single time and just over 20% taken by the ten largest. Sequenced sample: peripheral blood. Receptor source: a human donor in a cohort sampled during active COVID-19. Both conserved end residues are trimmed from each CDR3. Size is omitted from some rows. Given values are once, few, many or a class for expanded clones.

len,j_gene,abundance,v_gene,CDR3aa
14,TRBJ2-7,few,TRBV5-4,ASSPQGFDSVYEQY
13,TRBJ2-6,once,TRBV11-1,ASSSDRVGANVLT
11,TRBJ1-5,NA,TRBV12-3/TRBV12-4,ASSPTGTQPQH
12,TRBJ1-1,once,TRBV7-9,ASSFSDRAPEAF
12,TRBJ2-7,NA,TRBV5-8,ASSIAQGAYEQY
11,TRBJ1-2,medium-sized,TRBV29-1,SAEVPTNYGYT
13,TRBJ2-1,few,TRBV6-5,ASSPRTGGVGEQF
12,TRBJ1-2,once,TRBV28,ASSGGAANYGYT
11,TRBJ1-4,few,TRBV2,ASGSQVNEKLF
14,TRBJ2-2,NA,TRBV5-1,ASTNRQGRTFGELF
13,TRBJ2-7,NA,TRBV28,ASSFLGQGPHEQY
11,TRBJ1-5,NA,TRBV30,AWNLGARQPQH
11,TRBJ2-7,few,TRBV19,ASSGQTLYEQY
13,TRBJ2-5,NA,TRBV5-4,ASSLRQGIQETQY
12,TRBJ2-5,NA,TRBV5-1,ASSHTGGQETQY
13,TRBJ1-1,NA,TRBV28,ASSPRGTVNTEAF
12,TRBJ1-2,NA,TRBV30,AWSVLTGLFGYT
11,TRBJ1-5,NA,TRBV30,AWSPQGVRPQH
12,TRBJ1-6,few,TRBV19,ASSQGRGVSPLH
13,TRBJ2-7,NA,TRBV2,ASSGVALAGGEQY